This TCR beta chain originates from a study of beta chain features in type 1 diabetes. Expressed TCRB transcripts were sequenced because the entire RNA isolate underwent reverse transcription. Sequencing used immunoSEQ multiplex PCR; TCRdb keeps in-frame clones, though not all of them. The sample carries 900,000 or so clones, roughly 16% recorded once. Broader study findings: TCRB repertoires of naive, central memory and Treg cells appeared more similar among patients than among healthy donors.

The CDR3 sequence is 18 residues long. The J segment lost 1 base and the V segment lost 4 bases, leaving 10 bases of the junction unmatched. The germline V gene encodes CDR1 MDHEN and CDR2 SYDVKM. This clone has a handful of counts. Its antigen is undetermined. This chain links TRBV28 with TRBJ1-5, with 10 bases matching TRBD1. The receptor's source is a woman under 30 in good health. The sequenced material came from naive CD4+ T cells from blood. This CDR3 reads CASSSRTGGTTSNQPQHF. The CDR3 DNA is TGTGCCAGCAGTTCCCGGACAGGGGGGACCACGAGCAATCAGCCCCAGCATTTT.